This paragraph reports one T cell receptor beta chain. This record comes from a study of blood T cell repertoires in COVID-19. Background on the study: The samples span acute and convalescent COVID-19 from the United States, Italy and Spain.

Data came from immunoSEQ multiplex PCR; TCRdb stores just in-frame clones and leaves some out. This sample has 150,000 to 200,000 clones, with roughly 84% found just once. Trimming shortened V by 7 bases and J by 9 bases, and 16 bases separated the two germline ends. The CDR3 is 11 residues long. Per the germline V gene, CDR1 is SQVTM and CDR2 is ANQGSEA. The sequence came from a person aged 70 to 85 with COVID-19, enrolled during active disease. The chain links TRBV29-1 to TRBJ2-7; perhaps TRBD2 as D (6 bases). Sequenced material: peripheral blood. Written as DNA, the CDR3 is TGCAGCGCCCTAGACCCCGGGGGGCAGTACTTC. Translated, it gives CSALDPGGQYF.